This T cell receptor beta chain was sequenced in a study of T cell changes during pregnancy in multiple sclerosis. Sequencing used immunoSEQ multiplex PCR; TCRdb keeps in-frame clones, though not all of them. This sample has around 80,000 clones, with about 91% found just once. The sequences come from peripheral blood, collected before pregnancy. This sequence originates from a female donor with multiple sclerosis, enrolled in a pregnancy study.

The CDR3 protein is CASSFFDTEAFF. CDR3 in DNA: TGTGCCAGCAGCTTTTTCGACACTGAAGCTTTCTTT. The chain has TRBV5-6 and TRBJ1-1, with unresolved D. Trimming cost V 2 bases and J 3 bases, with 5 bases left between them. The germline CDR1 and CDR2 sequences are SGHDT and YYEEEE. This CDR3 is built from 12 residues.